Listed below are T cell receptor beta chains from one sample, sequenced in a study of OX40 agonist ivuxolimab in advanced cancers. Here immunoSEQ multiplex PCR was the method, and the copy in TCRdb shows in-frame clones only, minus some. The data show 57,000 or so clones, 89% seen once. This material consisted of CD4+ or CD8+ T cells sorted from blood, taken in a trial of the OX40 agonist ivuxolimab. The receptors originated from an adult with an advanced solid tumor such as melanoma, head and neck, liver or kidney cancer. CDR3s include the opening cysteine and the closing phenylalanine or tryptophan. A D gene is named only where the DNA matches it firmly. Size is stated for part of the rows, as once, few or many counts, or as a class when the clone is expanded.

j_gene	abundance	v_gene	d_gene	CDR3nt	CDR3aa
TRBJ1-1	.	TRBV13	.	TGTGCCAGCAGCTTTACAAGGAACACTGAAGCTTTCTTT	CASSFTRNTEAFF
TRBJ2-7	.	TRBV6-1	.	TGTGCCAGCGAGGATGGTCCCTACGAGCAGTACTTC	CASEDGPYEQYF
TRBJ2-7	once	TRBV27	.	TGTGCCAGCAGTTTTGGGGGGGCGTGGTACGAGCAGTACTTC	CASSFGGAWYEQYF
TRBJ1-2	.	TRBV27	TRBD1	TGTGCCAGCAGTCCGGACAGGAGTCCCTATGCGGGCTACACCTTC	CASSPDRSPYAGYTF
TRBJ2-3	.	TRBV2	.	TGTGCCAGCACTAAACGCGTGGAGTACACAGATACGCAGTATTTT	CASTKRVEYTDTQYF
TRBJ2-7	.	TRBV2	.	TGTGCCAGTGGGGGTAGCTTACTTAGGGACGAGCAGTACTTC	CASGGSLLRDEQYF
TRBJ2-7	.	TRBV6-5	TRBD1	TGTGCCAGCAGTTACGACAGGGGCGCCTACGAGCAGTACTTC	CASSYDRGAYEQYF
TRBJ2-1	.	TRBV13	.	TGTGCCAGCAGCTTTACGGGAGCTGAGCAGTTCTTC	CASSFTGAEQFF
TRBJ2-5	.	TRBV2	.	TGTGCCAGAGATAAGGGACCCCAAGAGACCCAGTACTTC	CARDKGPQETQYF
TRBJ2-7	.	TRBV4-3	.	TGCGCCAGCAGCCAGGTGGGAGAAGCCTACGAGCAGTACTTC	CASSQVGEAYEQYF
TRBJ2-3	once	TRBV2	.	TGTGCCAGCATGAATCGGCCAGATATCACAGATACGCAGTATTTT	CASMNRPDITDTQYF
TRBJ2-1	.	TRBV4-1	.	TGCGCCAGCAGCCAAGAGGGCCGCGTACCCTACAATGAGCAGTTCTTC	CASSQEGRVPYNEQFF
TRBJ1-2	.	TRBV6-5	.	TGTGCCAGCAGTTACGAGGCAGGCATGTATGGCTACACCTTC	CASSYEAGMYGYTF
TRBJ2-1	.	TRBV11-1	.	TGTGCCAGCAGCTTAAAGGGGCTCGACAATGAGCAGTTCTTC	CASSLKGLDNEQFF
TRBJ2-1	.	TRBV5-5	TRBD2	TGTGCCAGCAGCCCCCGGGTAGCGGGAGGGCTTGAGCAGTTCTTC	CASSPRVAGGLEQFF
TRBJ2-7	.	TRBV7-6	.	TGTGCCAGCAGCTTACAAGGGGTCGGCTACGAGCAGTACTTC	CASSLQGVGYEQYF
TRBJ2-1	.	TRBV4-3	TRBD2	TGCGCCAGCAGCCAAGAGAAGCGGGGGGACAATGAGCAGTTCTTC	CASSQEKRGDNEQFF
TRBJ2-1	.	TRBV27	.	TGTGCCAGCAGTTTAGCGGGCGGCAACAATGAGCAGTTCTTC	CASSLAGGNNEQFF
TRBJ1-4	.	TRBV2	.	TGTGCCAGCAGAGAAGGACAGAGGGTTAATGAAAAACTGTTTTTT	CASREGQRVNEKLFF
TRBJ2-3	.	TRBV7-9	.	TGTGCCAGCAGCTTAGGAATTGCGGCAGGGACAGATACGCAGTATTTT	CASSLGIAAGTDTQYF
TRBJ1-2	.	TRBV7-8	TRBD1	TGTGCCAGCAGCCCCGGACAGGGCGTTAACTATGGCTACACCTTC	CASSPGQGVNYGYTF
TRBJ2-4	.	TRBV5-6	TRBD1	TGTGCCAGCAGCCCAGGACAGGGTTCGCCCCTTTTT	CASSPGQGSPLF
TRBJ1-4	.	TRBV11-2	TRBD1	TGTGCCAGCAGCCAGGGACAGGGGTTTGCTAATGAAAAACTGTTTTTT	CASSQGQGFANEKLFF
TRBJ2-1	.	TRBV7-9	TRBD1	TGTGCCAGCAGCTTCGACGGGACAGGGTACAATGAGCAGTTCTTC	CASSFDGTGYNEQFF
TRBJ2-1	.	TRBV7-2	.	TGTGCCAGCAGCTTAGACTCCTACAATGAGCAGTTCTTC	CASSLDSYNEQFF
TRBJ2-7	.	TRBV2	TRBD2	TGTGCCAGCAGTGAATATGGTAGCGGGGGCTACGAGCAGTACTTC	CASSEYGSGGYEQYF
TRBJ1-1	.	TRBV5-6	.	TGTGCCAGCAGCCCGGTCGGCACTGAAGCTTTCTTT	CASSPVGTEAFF
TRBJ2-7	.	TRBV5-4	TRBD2	TGTGCCAGCAGCACGGGACTAGCCTTATACGAGCAGTACTTC	CASSTGLALYEQYF
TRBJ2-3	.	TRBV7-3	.	TGTGCCAGCAGCTCCCACAGGGAGGAGGGCACAGATACGCAGTATTTT	CASSSHREEGTDTQYF
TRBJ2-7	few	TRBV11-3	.	TGTGCCAGCAGCTTAGATGTCGCTAGGAGCTCCTACGAGCAGTACTTC	CASSLDVARSSYEQYF
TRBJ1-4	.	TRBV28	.	TGTGCCAGCAGTTTATACGGACAGCTTAATGAAAAACTGTTTTTT	CASSLYGQLNEKLFF
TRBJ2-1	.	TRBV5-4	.	TGTGCCAGCAGCCCGGAGCCGAGAAATGAGCAGTTCTTC	CASSPEPRNEQFF
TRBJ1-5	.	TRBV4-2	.	TGTGCCAGCAGCCAAGCACAGGATAGCAATCAGCCCCAGCATTTT	CASSQAQDSNQPQHF
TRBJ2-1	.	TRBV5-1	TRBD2	TGCGCCAGCAGCTTACGAGTAGCGGGACTAGACAATGAGCAGTTCTTC	CASSLRVAGLDNEQFF
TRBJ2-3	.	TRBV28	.	TGTGCCATAGGTGGGAGCGTGACTGGCACAGATACGCAGTATTTT	CAIGGSVTGTDTQYF
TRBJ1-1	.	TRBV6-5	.	TGTGCCAGCAGCATACAGGGGAACACTGAAGCTTTCTTT	CASSIQGNTEAFF
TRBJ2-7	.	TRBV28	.	TGTGCCAGCAGCCTGCATGGGAGCTCCTACGAGCAGTACTTC	CASSLHGSSYEQYF
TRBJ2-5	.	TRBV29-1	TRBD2	TGCAGCGTCCAGGGGACTAGCGGGAGATGGGAGACCCAGTACTTC	CSVQGTSGRWETQYF
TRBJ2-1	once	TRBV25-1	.	TGTGCCAGCATGGAGAATGAGCAGTTCTTC	CASMENEQFF
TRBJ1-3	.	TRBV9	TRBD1	TGTGCCAGCAGCGCCTCTGGGACAGTCCGAAACACCATATATTTT	CASSASGTVRNTIYF
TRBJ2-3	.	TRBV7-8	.	TGTGCCAGCAGCCCTACTAGGGGCACAGATACGCAGTATTTT	CASSPTRGTDTQYF
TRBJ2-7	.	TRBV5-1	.	TGCGCCAGCAGCTTGGGAGGGGCCTGGGAGCAGTACTTC	CASSLGGAWEQYF
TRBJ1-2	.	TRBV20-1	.	TGCAGTGCTAGTCCCCTAGGGGGCTACACCTTC	CSASPLGGYTF
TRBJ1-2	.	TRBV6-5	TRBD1	TGTGCCAGCAGTTCAGGGGGCTTCTATGGCTACACCTTC	CASSSGGFYGYTF
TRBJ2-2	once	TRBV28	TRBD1	TGTGCCAGCAGTTCCCCCCAGCAGGGGGCTTACACCGGGGAGCTGTTTTTT	CASSSPQQGAYTGELFF
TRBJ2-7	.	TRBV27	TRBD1	TGTGCCAGCAGTCTGACAGGGCCCTACGAGCAGTACTTC	CASSLTGPYEQYF
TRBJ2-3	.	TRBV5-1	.	TGCGCCAGCAGCCCGTTTGTTGATAGGGAAGGATTCGATACGCAGTATTTT	CASSPFVDREGFDTQYF
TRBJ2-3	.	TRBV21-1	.	TGTGCCAGCAGCCGAAGGGACAGCACAGATACGCAGTATTTT	CASSRRDSTDTQYF
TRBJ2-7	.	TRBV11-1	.	TGTGCCAGCAGCTTGGGACTTACCTACGAGCAGTACTTC	CASSLGLTYEQYF
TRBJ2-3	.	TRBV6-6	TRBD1	TGTGCCAGCAGTTACGGGCAGGGGGCTAGCACAGATACGCAGTATTTT	CASSYGQGASTDTQYF
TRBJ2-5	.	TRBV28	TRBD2	TGTGCCAGCAGTCCCCCGGGACTAGCGGCCCAAGAGACCCAGTACTTC	CASSPPGLAAQETQYF
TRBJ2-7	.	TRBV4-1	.	TGCGCCAGCAGCCAAGATTTGGAGACAGGGACTATGAAGCAGTACTTC	CASSQDLETGTMKQYF
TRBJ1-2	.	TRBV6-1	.	TGTGCCAGCAGTGAATTGGGCTGGGGGTCCTATGGCTACACCTTC	CASSELGWGSYGYTF
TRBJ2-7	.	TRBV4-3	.	TGCGCCAGCAGCCAAGGTATAGAGCCCTCCTACGAGCAGTACTTC	CASSQGIEPSYEQYF